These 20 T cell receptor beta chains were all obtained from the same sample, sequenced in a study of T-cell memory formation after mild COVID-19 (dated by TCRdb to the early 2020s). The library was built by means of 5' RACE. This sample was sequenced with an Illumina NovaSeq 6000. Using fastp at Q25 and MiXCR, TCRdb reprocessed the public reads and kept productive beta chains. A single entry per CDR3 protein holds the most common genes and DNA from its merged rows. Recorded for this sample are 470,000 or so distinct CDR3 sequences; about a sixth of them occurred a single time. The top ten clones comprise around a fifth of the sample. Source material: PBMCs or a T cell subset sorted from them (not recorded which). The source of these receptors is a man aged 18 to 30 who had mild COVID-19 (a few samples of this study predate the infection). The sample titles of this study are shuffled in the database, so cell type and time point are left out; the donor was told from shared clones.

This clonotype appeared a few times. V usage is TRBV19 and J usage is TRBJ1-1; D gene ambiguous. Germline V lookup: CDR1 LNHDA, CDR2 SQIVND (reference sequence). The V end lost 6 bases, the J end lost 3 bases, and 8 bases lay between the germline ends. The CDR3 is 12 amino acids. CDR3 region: CASSEAHTEAFF. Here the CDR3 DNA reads TGTGCCAGTAGCGAGGCACACACTGAAGCTTTCTTT.

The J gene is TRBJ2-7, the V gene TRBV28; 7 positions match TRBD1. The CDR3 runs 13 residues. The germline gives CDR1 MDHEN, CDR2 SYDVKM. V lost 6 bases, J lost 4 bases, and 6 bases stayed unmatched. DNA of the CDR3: TGTGCCAGCAGAATGACAGGGTATTACGAGCAGTACGTC. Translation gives CASRMTGYYEQYV.

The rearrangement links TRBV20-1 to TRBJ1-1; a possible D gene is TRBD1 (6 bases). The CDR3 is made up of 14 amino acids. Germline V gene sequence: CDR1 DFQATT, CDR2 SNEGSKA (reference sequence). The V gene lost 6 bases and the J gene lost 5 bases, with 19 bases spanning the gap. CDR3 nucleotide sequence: TGCAGTGCCCGACGGGGGGCGATTCGAACTGAAGCTTTCTTT. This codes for CSARRGAIRTEAFF.

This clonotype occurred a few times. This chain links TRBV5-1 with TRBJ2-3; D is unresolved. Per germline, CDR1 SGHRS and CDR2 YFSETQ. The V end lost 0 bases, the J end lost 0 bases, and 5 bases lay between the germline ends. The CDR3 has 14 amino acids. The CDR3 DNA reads TGCGCCAGCAGCTTGGAGCATAGCACAGATACGCAGTATTTT. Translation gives CASSLEHSTDTQYF. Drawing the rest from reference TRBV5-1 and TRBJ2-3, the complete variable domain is KAGVTQTPRYLIKTRGQQVTLSCSPISGHRSVSWYQQTPGQGLQFLFEYFSETQRNKGNFPGRFSGRQFSNSRSEMNVSTLELGDSALYLCASSLEHSTDTQYFGPGTRLTVL.

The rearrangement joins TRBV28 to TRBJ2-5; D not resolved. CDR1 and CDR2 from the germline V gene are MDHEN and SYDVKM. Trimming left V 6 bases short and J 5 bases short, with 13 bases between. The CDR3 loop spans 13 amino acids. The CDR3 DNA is TGTGCCAGCAGGCCCCCGCAAGACGAGACCCAGTACTTC. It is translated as CASRPPQDETQYF.

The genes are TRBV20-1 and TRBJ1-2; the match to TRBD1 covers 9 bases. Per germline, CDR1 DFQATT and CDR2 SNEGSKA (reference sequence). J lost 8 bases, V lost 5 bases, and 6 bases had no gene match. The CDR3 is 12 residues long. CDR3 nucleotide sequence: TGCAGTGCTGAACAGGGGGCGCGAGGCTACACCTTC. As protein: CSAEQGARGYTF.

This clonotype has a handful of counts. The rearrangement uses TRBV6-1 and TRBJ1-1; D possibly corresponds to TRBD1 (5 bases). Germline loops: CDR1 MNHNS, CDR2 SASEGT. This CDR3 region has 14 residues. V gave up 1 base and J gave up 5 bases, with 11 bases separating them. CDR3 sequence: CASSEGGPGTEAFF. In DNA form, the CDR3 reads TGTGCCAGCAGTGAAGGGGGCCCCGGGACTGAAGCTTTCTTT.

The CDR3 DNA follows: TGTGCCAGCAGCTTGGCCTCCAGGGGGAACACTGAAGCTTTCTTT. This encodes CASSLASRGNTEAFF. This sequence joins TRBV5-4 and TRBJ1-1, with D possibly TRBD1 on 6 matching bases. Germline CDR1 and CDR2: SGHNT and YYREEE (reference sequence). The CDR3 spans 15 residues. The germline V and J ends were trimmed by 0 bases and 1 base, with 10 bases remaining between them.

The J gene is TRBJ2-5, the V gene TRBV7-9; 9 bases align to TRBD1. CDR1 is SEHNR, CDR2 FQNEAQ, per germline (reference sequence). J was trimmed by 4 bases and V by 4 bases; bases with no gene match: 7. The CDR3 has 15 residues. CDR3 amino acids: CASSSTGGLVETQYF. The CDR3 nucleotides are TGTGCCAGCAGCTCGACAGGGGGTCTGGTAGAGACCCAGTACTTC.

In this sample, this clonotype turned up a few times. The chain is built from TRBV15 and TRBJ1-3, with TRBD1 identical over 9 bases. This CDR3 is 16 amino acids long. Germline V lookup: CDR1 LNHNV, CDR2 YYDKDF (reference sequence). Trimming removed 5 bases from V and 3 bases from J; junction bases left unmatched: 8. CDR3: CATSRPGTGFGNTIYF. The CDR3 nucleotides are TGTGCCACCAGCCGCCCCGGGACAGGGTTTGGAAACACCATATATTTT.

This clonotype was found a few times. CDR3 sequence reads: CASSPRGQTQYF. The CDR3 DNA is TGTGCCAGCAGCCCCCGCGGACAGACGCAGTATTTT. V usage is TRBV7-3 and J usage is TRBJ2-3, with D possibly TRBD1 on 6 matching bases. Between the trimmed V and J ends, which lost 5 bases and 9 bases, there was a span of 12 bases. CDR1 and CDR2 from the germline V gene are SGHTA and FQGTGA. The CDR3 has 12 amino acids.

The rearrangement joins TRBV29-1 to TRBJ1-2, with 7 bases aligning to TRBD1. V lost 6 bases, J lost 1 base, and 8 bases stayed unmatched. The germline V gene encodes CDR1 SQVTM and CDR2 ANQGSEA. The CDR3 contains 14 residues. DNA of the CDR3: TGCAGCGTGGAGGGACAGAGCAATAACTATGGCTACACCTTC. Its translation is CSVEGQSNNYGYTF.

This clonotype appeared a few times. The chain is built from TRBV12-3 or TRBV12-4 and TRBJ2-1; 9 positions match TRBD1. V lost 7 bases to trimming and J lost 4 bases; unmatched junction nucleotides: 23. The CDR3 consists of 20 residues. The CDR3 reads CASTISPGQGDGYAYNEQFF. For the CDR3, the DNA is TGTGCCAGCACCATCTCTCCGGGACAGGGAGATGGTTACGCATACAATGAGCAGTTCTTC.

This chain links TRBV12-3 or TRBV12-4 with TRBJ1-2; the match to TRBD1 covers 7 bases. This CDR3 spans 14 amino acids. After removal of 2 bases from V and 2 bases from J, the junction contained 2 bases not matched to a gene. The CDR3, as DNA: TGTGCCAGCAGTTTAAAAGGGGGCAACTATGGCTACACCTTC. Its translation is CASSLKGGNYGYTF.

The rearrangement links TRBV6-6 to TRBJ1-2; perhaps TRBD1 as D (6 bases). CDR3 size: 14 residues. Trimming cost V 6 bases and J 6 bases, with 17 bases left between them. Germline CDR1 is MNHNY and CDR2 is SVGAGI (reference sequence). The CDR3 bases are TGTGCCAGCAGCCAAACCAGGGGCTTTGATGGCTACACCTTC. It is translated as CASSQTRGFDGYTF.

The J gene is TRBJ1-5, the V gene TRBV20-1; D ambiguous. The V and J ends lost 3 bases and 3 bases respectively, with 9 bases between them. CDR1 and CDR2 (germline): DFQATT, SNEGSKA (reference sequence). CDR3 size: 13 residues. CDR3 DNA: TGCAGTGCTAGTGGGTCCGTCAATCAGCCCCAGCATTTT. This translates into CSASGSVNQPQHF.

As DNA, the CDR3 is TGTGCCAGCTCGTCGACAGGGGGCGTAGGTTACAATGAGCAGTTCTTC. Its translation: CASSSTGGVGYNEQFF. The genes are TRBV18 and TRBJ2-1, with 10 bases aligning to TRBD1. Germline CDR1 reads KGHSH; CDR2 reads LQKENI. The V segment lost 6 bases and the J segment 4 bases; nucleotides outside the gene matches: 9. CDR3 length: 16 residues.

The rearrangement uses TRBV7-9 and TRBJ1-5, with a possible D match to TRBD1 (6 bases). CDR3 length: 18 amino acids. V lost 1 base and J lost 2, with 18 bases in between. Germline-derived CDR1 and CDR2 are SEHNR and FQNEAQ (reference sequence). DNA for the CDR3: TGTGCCAGCAGCTTAGTGAATGCAGGGGTTAGGGGCAATCAGCCCCAGCATTTT. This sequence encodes CASSLVNAGVRGNQPQHF.

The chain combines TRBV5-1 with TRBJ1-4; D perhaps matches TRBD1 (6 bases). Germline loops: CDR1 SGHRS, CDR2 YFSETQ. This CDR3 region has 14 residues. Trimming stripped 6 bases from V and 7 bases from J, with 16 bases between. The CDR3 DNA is TGCGCCAGCACCTCGGACAGAGAGGGTGAAAAACTGTTTTTT. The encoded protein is CASTSDREGEKLFF.

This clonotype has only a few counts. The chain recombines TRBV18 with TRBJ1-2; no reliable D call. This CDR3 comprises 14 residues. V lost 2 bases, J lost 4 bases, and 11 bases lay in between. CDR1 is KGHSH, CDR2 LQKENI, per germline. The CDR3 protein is CASSPSVTLYGYTF. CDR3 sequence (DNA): TGTGCCAGCTCACCATCCGTTACCCTCTATGGCTACACCTTC.